The 24 T cell receptor beta chains below were found in one sample sequenced in a study of blood T cell repertoires in COVID-19. Sequenced by immunoSEQ multiplex PCR; TCRdb stores in-frame clones only, minus some. The sample yields a few hundred thousand clones, roughly 87% seen once. The sample taken for sequencing was peripheral blood. The receptors originated from a man in his forties with active or convalescent COVID-19.

The chain is built from TRBV18 and TRBJ2-7; perhaps TRBD2 as D (5 bases). The germline V gene has CDR1 KGHSH and CDR2 LQKENI. V was shortened by 5 bases and J by 5 bases, with 13 bases between the two germline ends. The CDR3 length is 13 residues. CDR3 region: CASSERRGHEQYF. The CDR3 nucleotides read TGTGCCAGCTCAGAGCGGAGAGGCCACGAGCAGTACTTC.

The chain combines TRBV5-1 with TRBJ2-5; 8 nucleotides align to TRBD1. Germline lookup yields CDR1 SGHRS and CDR2 YFSETQ. The CDR3 sequence is 13 residues long. The V gene end was trimmed by 5 bases and the J gene end by 4 bases; junction bases not matched to a gene: 4. The CDR3 DNA sequence: TGCGCCAGCAGGCCAGGGGGCATAGAGACCCAGTACTTC. Protein product: CASRPGGIETQYF.

The J gene is TRBJ1-3, the V gene TRBV2, with TRBD1 as a possible D gene (5 bases). Trimming left V 5 bases short and J 2 bases short, with 13 bases between. The CDR3 has 15 residues. Germline values: CDR1 SNHLY, CDR2 FYNNEI. The CDR3 loop is CASSLTGTTGNTIYF. As DNA, the CDR3 is TGTGCCAGCAGTTTAACCGGGACTACTGGAAACACCATATATTTT.

This clone was observed once. The V call is TRBV10-1, the J call TRBJ1-1; TRBD1 aligns across 7 bases. V lost 6 bases, J lost 1 base, and 2 bases stayed unmatched. Per germline, CDR1 WNHNN and CDR2 SYGVQD (reference sequence). The CDR3 is 13 residues long. CDR3: CASSRQGNTEAFF. The DNA for the CDR3 is TGCGCCAGCAGCAGACAGGGGAACACTGAAGCTTTCTTT.

This clone was seen a single time. The chain combines TRBV12-3 or TRBV12-4 with TRBJ2-1, with 11 bases fitting TRBD2. V gave up 6 bases and J gave up 9 bases; unmatched junction bases: 4. This CDR3 has 13 amino acids. Here the CDR3 reads CASSLTSGIEQFF. CDR3 coding DNA: TGTGCCAGCAGCCTGACTAGCGGGATTGAGCAGTTCTTC.

The gene calls are TRBV10-1 and TRBJ2-7, with 9 bases fitting TRBD1. Germline trimming cut 6 bases from V and 5 bases from J; bases unmatched to any gene: 8. The CDR3 is 14 residues long. In germline, CDR1 is WNHNN, CDR2 SYGVQD (reference sequence). The CDR3 here is CASRDRGPLNEQYF. For the CDR3, the DNA is TGCGCCAGCAGGGACAGGGGCCCCCTGAACGAGCAGTACTTC.

With regard to this clone: An end of the junction does not agree with germline; a read error may underlie this. The chain couples TRBV19 to TRBJ2-1; D is possibly TRBD1 (5 bases). Germline CDR1 and CDR2: LNHDA and SQIVND (reference sequence). This CDR3 region has 14 residues. The CDR3 sequence is CASSISGHYYEQFF. CDR3 nucleotides: TGTGCCAGTAGTATCTCAGGACACTACTATGAGCAGTTCTTC.

The CDR3 protein is CASRIPAGGIDEQFF. CDR3 DNA: TGCGCCAGCAGGATCCCAGCTGGGGGGATAGATGAGCAGTTCTTC. The gene calls are TRBV5-1 and TRBJ2-1; weak D call: TRBD2 (6 bases). The CDR3 loop spans 15 amino acids. Per germline, CDR1 SGHRS and CDR2 YFSETQ. V shed 5 bases and J shed 8 bases, with 20 bases lying between them.

Worth noting for this clone: The same CDR3 arises from other DNA sequences in this sample as well. This chain connects TRBV19 to TRBJ1-2, with TRBD1 matching 8 bases. This CDR3 comprises 14 residues. Per the germline V gene, CDR1 is LNHDA and CDR2 is SQIVND (reference sequence). The junction had 10 bases not matched to a gene; V was cut back by 6 bases and J by 7 bases. The CDR3 spells CASSWTGILGGYTF. CDR3 bases: TGTGCCAGTAGCTGGACAGGGATATTGGGTGGCTACACCTTC.

This chain joins TRBV5-4 and TRBJ2-7; possibly TRBD1 for D (6 bases). Trimming took 4 bases from V and 0 from J, leaving 11 bases between them. The CDR3 has 14 residues. CDR1 and CDR2 from the germline V gene are SGHNT and YYREEE (reference sequence). Here the CDR3 reads CASSGDRSSYEQYF. The CDR3 DNA reads TGTGCCAGCAGCGGTGACAGGAGCTCCTACGAGCAGTACTTC.

The chain carries TRBV7-9 and TRBJ1-4; TRBD1 might be the D (5 bases). The CDR3 is 18 residues long. Trimming took off 0 bases at V and 2 bases at J, with 16 bases between the two ends. Germline lookup yields CDR1 SEHNR and CDR2 FQNEAQ (reference sequence). The CDR3 nucleotides are TGTGCCAGCAGCTTAGCGGGTCTCAGGGAAAACACTAATGAAAAACTGTTTTTT. It yields the protein CASSLAGLRENTNEKLFF.

The gene calls are TRBV6-1 and TRBJ2-1; a possible D gene is TRBD2 (6 bases). The CDR3 runs to 17 residues. Germline values: CDR1 MNHNS, CDR2 SASEGT. V lost 3 bases, J lost 5 bases, and 20 bases lay in between. CDR3 residues: CASSEAAGRWKNNEQFF. In DNA form, the CDR3 reads TGTGCCAGCAGTGAGGCGGCGGGAAGGTGGAAGAACAATGAGCAGTTCTTC.

V and J are TRBV6-5 and TRBJ1-2; a possible D gene is TRBD1 (5 bases). V was pared by 10 bases and J by 9 bases, with 24 bases between. CDR1 and CDR2 (germline): MNHEY, SVGAGI. The CDR3 extends over 14 amino acids. The CDR3 spells CATGQGGSVLSYTF. The CDR3 coding sequence is TGTGCCACCGGCCAGGGTGGCAGTGTTTTGAGCTACACCTTC.

The J gene is TRBJ2-7, the V gene TRBV25-1; 14 bases are a match to TRBD2. CDR3 length: 16 amino acids. CDR1 and CDR2 (germline): MGHDK, SYGVNS. Losses at the gene ends were 3 bases for V and 4 bases for J; bases not matched to a gene: 5. The CDR3 region is CASSDGLAGGGYEQYF. The CDR3 coding sequence is TGTGCCAGCAGTGACGGACTAGCGGGAGGAGGTTACGAGCAGTACTTC.

This chain links TRBV5-1 with TRBJ1-1; TRBD1 aligns across 9 bases. Germline values: CDR1 SGHRS, CDR2 YFSETQ. J gave up 7 bases and V 4 bases, and 11 bases lay outside the gene matches. The CDR3 is 15 residues long. Written as DNA, the CDR3 is TGCGCCAGCAGCCCCGACGGGACAGGGAGGATTGAAGCTTTCTTT. This gives the protein CASSPDGTGRIEAFF.

This chain uses TRBV4-1 with TRBJ1-2; tentative D call: TRBD1 (5 bases). Germline CDR1 MGHRA, CDR2 YSYEKL. With 4 bases removed from V and 6 bases from J, the gap between germline ends came to 18 bases. The CDR3 extends over 15 amino acids. The CDR3 nucleotides are TGCGCCAGCAGCCTAGAGGCTAGGGGTGGTGATGGCTACACCTTC. The encoded protein is CASSLEARGGDGYTF.

The gene calls are TRBV6-5 and TRBJ1-5, with 11 nucleotides matching TRBD1. This CDR3 has 14 amino acids. Germline V CDR1 and CDR2: MNHEY, SVGAGI. Losses at the gene ends were 6 bases for V and 6 bases for J; bases not matched to a gene: 4. Here the CDR3 DNA reads TGTGCCAGCAGGGGGACAGGGGGAGGTCAGCCCCAGCATTTT. Amino acid sequence: CASRGTGGGQPQHF.

The rearrangement uses TRBV12-3 or TRBV12-4 and TRBJ1-2; TRBD1 matches at 11 bases. V lost 8 bases, J lost 8 bases, and 7 bases stayed unmatched. The CDR3 is 13 amino acids. The CDR3 spells CASPGQGVRGYTF. The CDR3 DNA reads as TGTGCCAGCCCGGGACAGGGGGTACGAGGCTACACCTTC.

This sequence joins TRBV7-3 and TRBJ2-1; 11 bases are shared with TRBD2. CDR3 size: 16 residues. The junction had 8 bases not matched to a gene; V was cut back by 0 bases and J by 10 bases. Germline V gene data show CDR1 as SGHTA and CDR2 as FQGTGA. The CDR3 sequence: CASSLTRLAGGGEQFF. The CDR3 DNA is TGTGCCAGCAGCTTAACTCGTCTAGCGGGAGGAGGGGAGCAGTTCTTC. Drawing the rest from reference TRBV7-3 and TRBJ2-1, the complete variable domain is GAGVSQTPSNKVTEKGKYVELRCDPISGHTALYWYRQSLGQGPEFLIYFQGTGAADDSGLPNDRFFAVRPEGSVSTLKIQRTERGDSAVYLCASSLTRLAGGGEQFFGPGTRLTVL.

The V call is TRBV7-3, the J call TRBJ1-5; 8 bases are a match to TRBD1. V trimming: 4 bases; J trimming: 8 bases; junction bases outside the gene matches: 4. From germline, CDR1 is SGHTA and CDR2 FQGTGA. This CDR3 comprises 13 residues. The CDR3: CASSSDRGEPQHF. The CDR3 nucleotides read TGTGCCAGCAGCTCAGACAGGGGAGAGCCCCAGCATTTT.

The V and J genes are TRBV6-2 or TRBV6-3 and TRBJ2-3; 8 nucleotides align to TRBD2. V lost 2 bases to trimming and J lost 6 bases; unmatched junction nucleotides: 10. The CDR3 loop spans 16 amino acids. Germline CDR1 is MNHEY and CDR2 is SVGEGT. The CDR3 sequence: CASSYALAGTGDTQYF. The CDR3 DNA reads as TGTGCCAGCAGTTACGCATTAGCGGGGACGGGGGATACGCAGTATTTT.

The sample holds one count of this clone. The chain recombines TRBV28 with TRBJ1-4; 7 bases map to TRBD1. V gave up 8 bases and J gave up 4 bases; unmatched junction bases: 10. The CDR3 is 15 residues long. In germline, CDR1 is MDHEN, CDR2 SYDVKM. CDR3 loop: CASCQGGGGNEKLFF. The CDR3 DNA is TGTGCCAGCTGCCAGGGGGGCGGTGGTAATGAAAAACTGTTTTTT. Together with reference TRBV28 and TRBJ1-4, the CDR3 gives the full variable domain: DVKVTQSSRYLVKRTGEKVFLECVQDMDHENMFWYRQDPGLGLRLIYFSYDVKMKEKGDIPEGYSVSREKKERFSLILESASTNQTSMYLCASCQGGGGNEKLFFGSGTQLSVL.

This sequence joins TRBV30 and TRBJ2-4; 10 bases map to TRBD2. After removal of 3 bases from V and 0 bases from J, the junction contained 11 bases not matched to a gene. This CDR3 is built from 18 residues. The germline gives CDR1 GTSNPN, CDR2 SVGIG (reference sequence). CDR3: CAWSEEPSGGLAKNIQYF. CDR3 nucleotide sequence: TGTGCCTGGAGCGAGGAGCCTAGCGGGGGACTAGCCAAAAACATTCAGTACTTC. Variable domain in full (rest from reference TRBV30 and TRBJ2-4): SQTIHQWPATLVQPVGSPLSLECTVEGTSNPNLYWYRQAAGRGLQLLFYSVGIGQISSEVPQNLSASRPQDRQFILSSKKLLLSDSGFYLCAWSEEPSGGLAKNIQYFGAGTRLSVL.

The chain recombines TRBV5-5 with TRBJ2-3; 7 nucleotides match TRBD1. V lost 4 bases and J lost 1; bases outside the gene matches: 3. The CDR3 is 14 amino acids. Germline V CDR1 and CDR2: SGHKS, YYEKEE (reference sequence). DNA for the CDR3: TGTGCCAGCAGCACGGGACAGCGCACAGATACGCAGTATTTT. This codes for CASSTGQRTDTQYF.